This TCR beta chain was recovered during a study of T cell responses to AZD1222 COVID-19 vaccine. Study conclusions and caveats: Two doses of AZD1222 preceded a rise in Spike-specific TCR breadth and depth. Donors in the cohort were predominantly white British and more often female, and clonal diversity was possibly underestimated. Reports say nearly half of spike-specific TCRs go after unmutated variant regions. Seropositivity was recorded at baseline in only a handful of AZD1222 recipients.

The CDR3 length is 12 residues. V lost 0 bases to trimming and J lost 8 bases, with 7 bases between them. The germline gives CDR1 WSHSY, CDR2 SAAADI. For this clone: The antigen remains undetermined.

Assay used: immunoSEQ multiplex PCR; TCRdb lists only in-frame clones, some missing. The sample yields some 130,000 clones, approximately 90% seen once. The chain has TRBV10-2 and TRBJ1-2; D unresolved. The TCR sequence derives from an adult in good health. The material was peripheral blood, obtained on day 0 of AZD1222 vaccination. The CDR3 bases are TGCGCCAGCAGTGAGTCATGGGGAGGCTACACCTTC. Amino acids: CASSESWGGYTF.